This T cell receptor beta chain was observed in a study of identical twins. The study, taken as a whole, reports: Among out-of-frame alpha sequences shared by twins, low generation probability occurred in excess.

CDR1 and CDR2 (germline): MDHEN, SYDVKM. V lost 1 base and J 12 bases, leaving 12 bases between the germline ends. The CDR3 sequence is 12 residues long. TCRdb reanalysed the 5' RACE reads using MiXCR and keeps one entry per CDR3 protein. Of 570,000 or so distinct CDR3 sequences listed, approximately 9.6% were seen once; the top ten hold 2.5% to 3.5%. In the case of this clonotype: Its antigen is undetermined.

These data also formed part of another study, on yellow fever vaccine responses in identical twins.

J is TRBJ1-1 and V is TRBV28, with D tentatively TRBD1 (5 bases). The sequence came from a woman aged 18-29 years in good health. The source material was PBMCs. The CDR3 loop reads CASSLYPGRPFF. The CDR3 DNA follows: TGTGCCAGCAGTTTATACCCAGGGCGGCCTTTCTTT. The variable domain in full, completed from reference TRBV28 and TRBJ1-1, reads DVKVTQSSRYLVKRTGEKVFLECVQDMDHENMFWYRQDPGLGLRLIYFSYDVKMKEKGDIPEGYSVSREKKERFSLILESASTNQTSMYLCASSLYPGRPFFGQGTRLTVV.